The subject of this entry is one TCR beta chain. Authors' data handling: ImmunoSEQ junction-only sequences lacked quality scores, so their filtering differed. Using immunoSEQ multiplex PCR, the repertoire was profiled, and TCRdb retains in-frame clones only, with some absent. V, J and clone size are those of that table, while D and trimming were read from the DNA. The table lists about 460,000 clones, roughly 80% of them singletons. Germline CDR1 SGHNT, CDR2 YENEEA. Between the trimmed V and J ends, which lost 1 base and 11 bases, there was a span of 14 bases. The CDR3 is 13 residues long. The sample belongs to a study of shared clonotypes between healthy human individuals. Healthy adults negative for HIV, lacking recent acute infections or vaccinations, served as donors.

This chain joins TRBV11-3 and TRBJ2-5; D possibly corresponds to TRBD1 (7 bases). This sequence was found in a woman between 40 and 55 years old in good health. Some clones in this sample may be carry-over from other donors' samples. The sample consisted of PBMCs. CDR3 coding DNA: TGTGCCAGCAGCTTAGTCCCAGGGGGGCAGCAGTACTTC. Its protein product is CASSLVPGGQQYF.